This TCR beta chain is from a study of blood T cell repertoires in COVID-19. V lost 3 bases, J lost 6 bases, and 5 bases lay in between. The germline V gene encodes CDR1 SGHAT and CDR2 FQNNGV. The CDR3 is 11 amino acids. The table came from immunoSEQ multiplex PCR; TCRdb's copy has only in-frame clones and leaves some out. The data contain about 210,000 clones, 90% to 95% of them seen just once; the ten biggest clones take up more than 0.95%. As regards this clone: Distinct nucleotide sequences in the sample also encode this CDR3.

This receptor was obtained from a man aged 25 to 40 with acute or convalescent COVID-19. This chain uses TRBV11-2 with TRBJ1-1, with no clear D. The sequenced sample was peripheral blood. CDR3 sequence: CASSLLSEAFF. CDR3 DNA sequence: TGTGCCAGCAGCTTGTTATCTGAAGCTTTCTTT. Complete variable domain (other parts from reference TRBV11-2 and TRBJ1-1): EAGVAQSPRYKIIEKRQSVAFWCNPISGHATLYWYQQILGQGPKLLIQFQNNGVVDDSQLPKDRFSAERLKGVDSTLKIQPAKLEDSAVYLCASSLLSEAFFGQGTRLTVV.